The present entry profiles one TCR beta chain with its context. Its matching antigen is unknown. The sample originates from a study of CD8+ T cells in alopecia areata. Study-wide points: Unlike in mice, where it was clearer, TCR sharing across patients was less clear, possibly HLA-related.

Extracted RNA was reverse transcribed into cDNA, the sequencing template. Here immunoSEQ multiplex PCR was the method, and the copy in TCRdb shows in-frame clones only, minus some. Of approximately 30,000 clones listed, less than 75% are singletons. Punch biopsies of lesional scalp, plus peripheral blood, were taken from alopecia areata patients. PBMCs yielded sorted CD4+ and CD8+ T cells. Germline trimming cut 5 bases from V and 3 bases from J; bases unmatched to any gene: 8. In germline, CDR1 is SGHTA, CDR2 FQGNSA. The CDR3 length is 17 residues. The sample consisted of NKG2D-high CD8+ T cells sorted from blood. The receptor's source is a human donor with alopecia areata. The chain combines TRBV7-2 with TRBJ2-1, with 12 bases aligning to TRBD2. CDR3 amino acids: CASSIRLAGVVYNEQFF. CDR3 DNA: TGTGCCAGCAGCATTAGACTAGCGGGAGTCGTCTACAATGAGCAGTTCTTC.